This TCR beta chain was identified in a study of T cell responses to AZD1222 COVID-19 vaccine. Points from the study as a whole: Only after the peak T cell response were repertoires sampled. Donors, mostly white British, included more females; clonal diversity was possibly underestimated. Two AZD1222 administrations were followed by greater Spike-specific TCR breadth and depth.

This clone has just one count. Its specificity is unknown. Assay: immunoSEQ multiplex PCR; the TCRdb copy retains only in-frame clones and omits some. Altogether approximately 150,000 clones are present, around 94% being singletons, with the ten largest covering 5.1%. Samples with a second dose at about 4 or about 12 weeks were pooled together. CDR1 and CDR2 from the germline V gene are SGHAT and FQDESV (reference sequence). The CDR3 covers 15 residues. V was clipped by 3 bases and J by 0 bases, with 11 bases between them. The receptor was derived from an adult who received the AZD1222 COVID-19 vaccine. The sample consisted of peripheral blood, taken 28 days after the second AZD1222 dose. The V gene is TRBV11-1, the J gene TRBJ1-1; D is unclear. CDR3 amino acids: CASSLGNWVNTEAFF. CDR3 bases: TGTGCCAGCAGCTTGGGGAATTGGGTGAACACTGAAGCTTTCTTT. The full variable domain, with the rest looked up from reference TRBV11-1 and TRBJ1-1, is EAEVAQSPRYKITEKSQAVAFWCDPISGHATLYWYRQILGQGPELLVQFQDESVVDDSQLPKDRFSAERLKGVDSTLKIQPAELGDSAMYLCASSLGNWVNTEAFFGQGTRLTVV.